These 24 T cell receptor beta chains came from one sample sequenced in a study of T cells expressing NK-cell markers. TCRdb re-called the 5' RACE reads, yielding one record per CDR3 amino acid sequence without DNA. Recorded for this sample: about 460,000 distinct CDR3 sequences. The specimen was blood T cells: a sorted CD56 or NKG2C T cell subset, CD4+ or CD8+ T cells, or bulk PBMC T cells (not recorded which). Receptors were obtained from a woman aged 50 to 60 in good health.

This rearrangement joins TRBV5-1 to TRBJ2-1; checking the TCRdb D call of TRBD2 is not possible without DNA. There are 16 residues in the CDR3. CDR1 and CDR2 (germline): SGHRS, YFSETQ. CDR3 loop: CASSLVSGLSYNEQFF.

J is TRBJ1-5 and V is TRBV5-1. CDR1 is SGHRS and CDR2 is YFSETQ in the germline V gene. CDR3 size: 15 residues. This CDR3 is CASSPRVGVNQPQHF.

This sequence joins TRBV5-5 and TRBJ2-5; TCRdb's D call, TRBD1, is unchecked because there is no DNA. Germline lookup yields CDR1 SGHKS and CDR2 YYEKEE (reference sequence). This CDR3 has 15 amino acids. The chain's CDR3 is CASSFRTGLQETQYF.

The gene calls are TRBV20-1 and TRBJ2-3; TCRdb indicates TRBD2, and absent DNA this call remains unverified. The CDR3 has 16 residues. Per germline, CDR1 DFQATT and CDR2 SNEGSKA (reference sequence). CDR3 in amino acids: CSARVPAGGFTDTQYF.

The rearrangement joins TRBV9 to TRBJ2-4; without DNA, the TCRdb call of TRBD1 cannot be checked. Germline assignment: CDR1 SGDLS and CDR2 YYNGEE. The CDR3 consists of 15 residues. The CDR3 spells CASSHARGSKNIQYF.

The genes are TRBV27 and TRBJ2-1; TCRdb's D call, TRBD1, is unchecked because there is no DNA. Germline lookup yields CDR1 MNHEY and CDR2 SMNVEV (reference sequence). This CDR3 is built from 12 residues. The CDR3 is CASSRRPGRQFF.

This chain links TRBV29-1 with TRBJ2-1; TCRdb returns TRBD1, unconfirmable since there is no DNA. Germline V lookup: CDR1 SQVTM, CDR2 ANQGSEA. This CDR3 contains 11 residues. CDR3 in amino acids: CSVESGRGQFF.

The chain has TRBV15 and TRBJ2-1; TCRdb outputs TRBD2, but without DNA this stays unchecked. The CDR3 extends over 14 amino acids. The V gene's germline CDR1 is LNHNV and CDR2 YYDKDF (reference sequence). The CDR3 region is CATSEAGGRDEQFF. Filled out from reference TRBV15 and TRBJ2-1, the complete variable domain reads DAMVIQNPRYQVTQFGKPVTLSCSQTLNHNVMYWYQQKSSQAPKLLFHYYDKDFNNEADTPDNFQSRRPNTSFCFLDIRSPGLGDTAMYLCATSEAGGRDEQFFGPGTRLTVL.

The chain carries TRBV10-1 and TRBJ2-1; TCRdb lists TRBD1, though no DNA is available to test this call. The germline V gene encodes CDR1 WNHNN and CDR2 SYGVQD (reference sequence). The CDR3 sequence is 16 residues long. This CDR3 reads CASSEAFGGKGNEQFF.

This chain links TRBV4-1 with TRBJ2-7; TCRdb returns TRBD1, unconfirmable since there is no DNA. Germline CDR1 is MGHRA and CDR2 is YSYEKL. This CDR3 comprises 15 residues. The CDR3 sequence: CASSQGHIIPYEQYF.

The rearrangement joins TRBV3-1 to TRBJ2-5; as DNA is missing, the TRBD1 call by TCRdb cannot be tested. The CDR3 is 15 residues long. Germline V gene data show CDR1 as LGHDT and CDR2 as YNNKEL (reference sequence). The CDR3: CASSQGPLSQETQYF.

The chain links TRBV5-1 to TRBJ2-1; TCRdb reports TRBD2, a call that lacks DNA to check it against. The CDR3 runs to 15 residues. Germline values: CDR1 SGHRS, CDR2 YFSETQ. CDR3 in amino acids: CASSSGTSGGIGQFF.

The V call is TRBV12-3 or TRBV12-4, the J call TRBJ2-1; no DNA is available, so the TRBD1 call from TCRdb remains unchecked. This CDR3 comprises 14 residues. The CDR3 loop is CASSWQGGFNEQFF.

The V call is TRBV6-5, the J call TRBJ1-6. CDR1 MNHEY and CDR2 SVGAGI come from the germline V gene. This CDR3 has 15 residues. The CDR3 loop is CASSYRSSYNSPLHF.

The chain is built from TRBV6-2 or TRBV6-3 and TRBJ2-1; checking the TCRdb D call of TRBD1 is not possible without DNA. This CDR3 comprises 14 residues. CDR1 is MNHEY and CDR2 is SVGEGT in the germline V gene. The CDR3 sequence is CASRTPGGRTEQFF.

V gene TRBV30 combines with J gene TRBJ2-2; TCRdb indicates TRBD1, and absent DNA this call remains unverified. The CDR3 has 14 amino acids. Germline V gene lookup returns CDR1 GTSNPN and CDR2 SVGIG (reference sequence). CDR3 sequence: CAWSGLRGPGELFF.

The CDR3 loop reads CASSSFQTGVDIQYF. This rearrangement joins TRBV7-2 to TRBJ2-4; as DNA is missing, the TRBD1 call by TCRdb cannot be tested. The length of the CDR3 is 15 residues. The germline CDR1 and CDR2 sequences are SGHTA and FQGNSA.

The chain is built from TRBV5-1 and TRBJ1-4; the D call of TRBD1 rests on TCRdb alone, since no DNA is present to check it. CDR3 size: 16 residues. The V gene's germline CDR1 is SGHRS and CDR2 YFSETQ. The CDR3 sequence: CASSWGPDRKNEKLFF.

The chain combines TRBV18 with TRBJ1-1; TCRdb designates TRBD1, a call that cannot be tested without DNA. This CDR3 is built from 17 residues. From germline, CDR1 is KGHSH and CDR2 LQKENI. The CDR3 sequence: CASSPPGQGFMNTEAFF.

The V and J genes are TRBV28 and TRBJ2-2; as DNA is missing, the TRBD1 call by TCRdb cannot be tested. Germline loops: CDR1 MDHEN, CDR2 SYDVKM. CDR3 length: 15 amino acids. The CDR3 region is CASREGQGMPGELFF.

This chain uses TRBV12-3 or TRBV12-4 with TRBJ2-3; TCRdb's D call, TRBD2, is unchecked because there is no DNA. This CDR3 region has 14 residues. The CDR3 spells CASTRAGVADTQYF.

The gene calls are TRBV24-1 and TRBJ2-7; the TRBD1 assignment by TCRdb is unverifiable without DNA. This CDR3 region has 15 residues. Per germline, CDR1 KGHDR and CDR2 SFDVKD. CDR3 in amino acids: CATSDHRGLVWEQYF.

The chain uses TRBV5-1 and TRBJ2-1; the D call of TRBD1 rests on TCRdb alone, since no DNA is present to check it. The V gene's germline CDR1 is SGHRS and CDR2 YFSETQ. The CDR3 runs to 14 residues. The CDR3 sequence is CATSNGGAYNEQFF.

The V gene is TRBV4-1, the J gene TRBJ2-5; the D call from TCRdb, TRBD1, cannot be confirmed without DNA. This CDR3 region has 14 residues. CDR1 and CDR2 (germline): MGHRA, YSYEKL. The CDR3 loop reads CASSQIDRAETQYF.